What follows are 20 T cell receptor beta chains derived from one specimen sequenced in a study of blood T cells in healthy people across ages (dated by TCRdb to between 2014 and 2016). The protocol used for the library was 5' RACE. TCRdb lists the instrument as Illumina HiSeq 2500. A second PCR of roughly 7 to 11 cycles was performed with a sample-barcoded 5' primer and a J-beta primer mix. The public reads were run again by TCRdb, first through fastp at Q25 and then through MiXCR, and only productive beta chains were kept. Each CDR3 protein appears once, grouped with its most common genes and DNA. The sample records hundreds of thousands of distinct CDR3 sequences, approximately 48% of which are singletons. The top ten hold about a fifth of the sample. Sequenced material: blood. These receptors were taken from a man aged 60 to 75 in good health.

The gene calls are TRBV6-5 and TRBJ2-7; 10 nucleotides agree with TRBD1. V was clipped by 2 bases and J by 4 bases; unmatched bases: 5. The length of the CDR3 is 15 residues. Germline CDR1 reads MNHEY; CDR2 reads SVGAGI. For the CDR3, the DNA is TGTGCCAGCAGTTACCGGGACAGGGGAGGGTACGAGCAGTACTTC. Translating it yields CASSYRDRGGYEQYF.

This chain links TRBV29-1 with TRBJ2-2; the D gene is possibly TRBD2 (6 bases). Germline V gene data show CDR1 as SQVTM and CDR2 as ANQGSEA. The CDR3 has 13 residues. The V end lost 6 bases, the J end lost 3 bases, and 11 bases lay between the germline ends. As DNA, the CDR3 is TGCAGCGTAACCGGGGGTGACACCGGGGAGCTGTTTTTT. It translates to CSVTGGDTGELFF.

This sequence joins TRBV5-1 and TRBJ2-1; D might be TRBD1 (6 bases). This CDR3 comprises 14 residues. V lost 4 bases to trimming and J lost 6 bases, with 14 bases between them. In germline, CDR1 is SGHRS, CDR2 YFSETQ. Here the CDR3 reads CASSQGRGRNEQFF. The CDR3 bases are TGCGCCAGCAGCCAGGGCAGGGGTCGCAATGAGCAGTTCTTC.

As to this clonotype: A much larger clone differs by one base, so this may be a read error. The genes are TRBV29-1 and TRBJ2-6; unclear D gene. Germline V gene sequence: CDR1 SQVTM, CDR2 ANQGSEA. This CDR3 contains 14 residues. With 1 base removed from V and 3 bases from J, the gap between germline ends came to 7 bases. For the CDR3, the DNA is TGCAGCGTTGAAGTGGCGGATGGGGCCAACGTCCTGACTTTC. Translating it yields CSVEVADGANVLTF.

This clonotype was seen many times. The rearrangement links TRBV20-1 to TRBJ2-5; TRBD1 matches at 11 bases. Germline trimming cut 5 bases from V and 4 bases from J; bases unmatched to any gene: 3. Germline loops: CDR1 DFQATT, CDR2 SNEGSKA (reference sequence). There are 13 residues in the CDR3. The CDR3 nucleotides are TGCAGTGCTGCGGGACAGGGGGGAGAGACCCAGTACTTC. Its protein product is CSAAGQGGETQYF.

This clonotype was seen only a few times. This chain links TRBV11-3 with TRBJ2-4; maybe TRBD1 (6 bases). The CDR3 is 17 residues long. Trimming removed 2 bases at V and 0 bases at J, with 14 bases between. The V gene's germline CDR1 is SGHNT and CDR2 YENEEA. The CDR3 region is CASSLPGQPLAKNIQYF. The DNA for the CDR3 is TGTGCCAGCAGCTTACCCGGACAGCCTCTAGCCAAAAACATTCAGTACTTC.

J is TRBJ2-1 and V is TRBV27; TRBD2 aligns across 13 bases. The CDR3 totals 15 residues. Germline CDR1 is MNHEY and CDR2 is SMNVEV (reference sequence). Trimming removed 8 bases from V and 9 bases from J; junction bases left unmatched: 10. CDR3 bases: TGTGCCAGCTCTCCGGGGACTAGCGGGGCGGGTGAGCAGTTCTTC. Translated, it gives CASSPGTSGAGEQFF.

This clonotype has only a few counts. CDR3 DNA sequence: TGTGCCAGCAGTTTCCTAGCGGGGGGGCCGGTTGGTTCAGATACGCAGTATTTT. Translated: CASSFLAGGPVGSDTQYF. V usage is TRBV6-2 or TRBV6-3 and J usage is TRBJ2-3; TRBD2 aligns across 12 bases. The CDR3 runs to 18 residues. With 4 bases clipped from V and 4 bases from J, the junction kept 12 bases outside the gene matches. Germline V gene sequence: CDR1 MNHEY, CDR2 SVGEGT.

J is TRBJ2-1 and V is TRBV5-1; 12 positions agree with TRBD2. The CDR3 runs 15 residues. J lost 9 bases, V lost 4 bases, and 8 bases had no gene match. Germline lookup yields CDR1 SGHRS and CDR2 YFSETQ. The CDR3 DNA reads as TGCGCCAGCAGCCCCGGACTAGCGGGAAGGGGTGAGCAGTTCTTC. Encoded protein: CASSPGLAGRGEQFF.

This clonotype appeared many times. The junction shows a germline mismatch at one end, possibly a read error. The CDR3, as DNA: TGCGCCAGCAGCCCCTCGGGGGCGGATACGCAGTATTTT. Its translation is CASSPSGADTQYF. This chain joins TRBV3-1 and TRBJ2-3; D may be TRBD1 or TRBD2 (6 bases each). The CDR3 consists of 13 residues. Germline V CDR1 and CDR2: LGHDT, YNNKEL (reference sequence).

The V call is TRBV20-1, the J call TRBJ2-7; D is unresolved. Trimming took 4 bases from V and 7 from J, leaving 14 bases between them. CDR1 is DFQATT and CDR2 is SNEGSKA in the germline V gene (reference sequence). CDR3 size: 12 residues. CDR3 amino acids: CSATDPKAEQYF. The CDR3 DNA reads TGCAGTGCTACCGACCCTAAAGCAGAGCAGTACTTC.

A remark on this clonotype: A much larger clonotype is one base distant, so this may be a read error. The chain couples TRBV7-2 to TRBJ2-1, with 9 positions matching TRBD2. CDR1 SGHTA and CDR2 FQGNSA come from the germline V gene. The CDR3 has 13 residues. The CDR3 DNA follows: TGTGCCGGCAGATTAGCGGGGGTGTATGAGCAGTTCTTC. Its protein is CAGRLAGVYEQFF.

The gene calls are TRBV29-1 and TRBJ1-3; D not certain. This CDR3 comprises 13 residues. In germline, CDR1 is SQVTM, CDR2 ANQGSEA. Trimming cost V 6 bases and J 8 bases, with 17 bases left between them. CDR3 loop: CSVVVGIGDTIYF. The CDR3 bases are TGCAGCGTCGTCGTGGGGATCGGGGACACCATATATTTT.

This chain links TRBV2 with TRBJ2-7; 8 bases are shared with TRBD1. V gave up 11 bases and J gave up 6 bases; unmatched junction bases: 9. CDR3 length equals 12 residues. The germline CDR1 and CDR2 sequences are SNHLY and FYNNEI. In DNA form, the CDR3 reads TGTGCCGGCCAGGGGGCGCGTGTCGAGCAGTACTTC. It translates to CAGQGARVEQYF.

This clonotype was detected only a few times. This chain links TRBV6-2 or TRBV6-3 with TRBJ1-6; 9 bases fit TRBD1. From germline, CDR1 is MNHEY and CDR2 SVGEGT. CDR3 length: 20 residues. V lost 2 bases, J lost 0 bases, and 11 bases stayed unmatched. Here the CDR3 DNA reads TGTGCCAGCAGTTACGCCGAGGACAGGGGAGGTGACTCCTATAATTCACCCCTCCACTTT. Protein product: CASSYAEDRGGDSYNSPLHF.

This clonotype was picked up a small number of times. The V call is TRBV18, the J call TRBJ1-2, with 8 bases matching TRBD1. Germline trimming cut 5 bases from V and 4 bases from J; bases unmatched to any gene: 6. CDR3 length: 14 residues. Germline CDR1 KGHSH, CDR2 LQKENI. This CDR3 is CASSRPGTGYGYTF. For the CDR3, the DNA is TGTGCCAGCTCAAGGCCCGGGACAGGCTATGGCTACACCTTC.

V and J are TRBV9 and TRBJ2-1; 8 positions match TRBD2. Germline CDR1 reads SGDLS; CDR2 reads YYNGEE. V lost 0 bases, J lost 4 bases, and 3 bases stayed unmatched. The length of the CDR3 is 15 residues. CDR3 amino acids: CASSVEAGAYNEQFF. CDR3 nucleotide sequence: TGTGCCAGCAGCGTAGAAGCGGGGGCTTACAATGAGCAGTTCTTC.

The table lists this clonotype with a few counts. The chain carries TRBV5-1 and TRBJ2-2; D call uncertain. Trimming took 8 bases from V and 0 from J, leaving 8 bases between them. The CDR3 has 13 amino acids. Per the germline V gene, CDR1 is SGHRS and CDR2 is YFSETQ. The CDR3 DNA sequence: TGCGCCAGTAGTTCTGCGAACACCGGGGAGCTGTTTTTT. Translated: CASSSANTGELFF.

This clonotype is a singleton in its sample. J is TRBJ2-7 and V is TRBV4-2, with D perhaps given as TRBD1 or TRBD2 (5 bases each). Germline V lookup: CDR1 LGHNA, CDR2 YNFKEQ. This CDR3 is built from 16 residues. Between the trimmed V and J ends, which lost 0 bases and 7 bases, there was a span of 19 bases. CDR3 nucleotide sequence: TGTGCCAGCAGCCAAGAGGGGGACCCCGCCTACAATGAGCAGTACTTC. Its protein is CASSQEGDPAYNEQYF.

This clonotype was seen a handful of times. The genes are TRBV5-1 and TRBJ2-5; D is unresolved. CDR1 is SGHRS and CDR2 is YFSETQ in the germline V gene. V lost 0 bases, J lost 1 base, and 7 bases lay in between. This CDR3 contains 14 residues. CDR3 coding DNA: TGCGCCAGCAGCTTGGTTCACACCCAAGAGACCCAGTACTTC. Residues: CASSLVHTQETQYF. The full variable domain, rest sourced from reference TRBV5-1 and TRBJ2-5, is KAGVTQTPRYLIKTRGQQVTLSCSPISGHRSVSWYQQTPGQGLQFLFEYFSETQRNKGNFPGRFSGRQFSNSRSEMNVSTLELGDSALYLCASSLVHTQETQYFGPGTRLLVL.